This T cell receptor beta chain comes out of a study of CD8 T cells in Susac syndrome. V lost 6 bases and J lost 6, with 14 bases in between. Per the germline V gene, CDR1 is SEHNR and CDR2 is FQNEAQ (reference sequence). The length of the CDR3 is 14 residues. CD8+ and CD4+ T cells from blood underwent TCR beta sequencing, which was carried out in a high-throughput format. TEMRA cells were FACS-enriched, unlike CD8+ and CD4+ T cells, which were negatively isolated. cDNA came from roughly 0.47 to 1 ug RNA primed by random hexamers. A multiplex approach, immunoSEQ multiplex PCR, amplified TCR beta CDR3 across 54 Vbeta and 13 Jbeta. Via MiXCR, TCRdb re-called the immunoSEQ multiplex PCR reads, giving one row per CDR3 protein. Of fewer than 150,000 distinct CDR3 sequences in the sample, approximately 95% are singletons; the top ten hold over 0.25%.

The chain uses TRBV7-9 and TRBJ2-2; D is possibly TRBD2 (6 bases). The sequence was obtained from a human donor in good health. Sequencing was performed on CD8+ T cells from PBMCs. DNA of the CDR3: TGTGCCAGCAGGCCACTATCGGGGGCCGGGGAGCTGTTTTTT. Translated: CASRPLSGAGELFF.